This T cell receptor beta chain was identified during a study of post-analysis software for immune sequencing data. Findings and caveats of the study: There were a few TRBV segments more frequent in patients than controls, and TRBV5-6, TRBV5-1 and TRBV20-1 were among them.

Included in the TCR beta cDNA libraries were unique molecular identifiers. From the PCR reads, TCRdb called clonotypes with MiXCR, one entry per CDR3 protein. The sample carries around 500,000 distinct CDR3 sequences, about a third recorded once. Only a few counts were recorded for this clonotype. Antigen: not known. An end of the junction differs from the germline gene, which may be a read error. There are 13 residues in the CDR3. Germline CDR1 DFQATT, CDR2 SNEGSKA (reference sequence). The receptor was isolated from a girl aged 2-17 years with multiple sclerosis. Sequencing input: blood. The chain carries TRBV20-1 and TRBJ2-3, with no clear D. In DNA form, the CDR3 reads TGCAGCCCCCAAAGTAGTAGCACAGATGCGCAGTATTTT. The encoded protein is CSPQSSSTDAQYF.